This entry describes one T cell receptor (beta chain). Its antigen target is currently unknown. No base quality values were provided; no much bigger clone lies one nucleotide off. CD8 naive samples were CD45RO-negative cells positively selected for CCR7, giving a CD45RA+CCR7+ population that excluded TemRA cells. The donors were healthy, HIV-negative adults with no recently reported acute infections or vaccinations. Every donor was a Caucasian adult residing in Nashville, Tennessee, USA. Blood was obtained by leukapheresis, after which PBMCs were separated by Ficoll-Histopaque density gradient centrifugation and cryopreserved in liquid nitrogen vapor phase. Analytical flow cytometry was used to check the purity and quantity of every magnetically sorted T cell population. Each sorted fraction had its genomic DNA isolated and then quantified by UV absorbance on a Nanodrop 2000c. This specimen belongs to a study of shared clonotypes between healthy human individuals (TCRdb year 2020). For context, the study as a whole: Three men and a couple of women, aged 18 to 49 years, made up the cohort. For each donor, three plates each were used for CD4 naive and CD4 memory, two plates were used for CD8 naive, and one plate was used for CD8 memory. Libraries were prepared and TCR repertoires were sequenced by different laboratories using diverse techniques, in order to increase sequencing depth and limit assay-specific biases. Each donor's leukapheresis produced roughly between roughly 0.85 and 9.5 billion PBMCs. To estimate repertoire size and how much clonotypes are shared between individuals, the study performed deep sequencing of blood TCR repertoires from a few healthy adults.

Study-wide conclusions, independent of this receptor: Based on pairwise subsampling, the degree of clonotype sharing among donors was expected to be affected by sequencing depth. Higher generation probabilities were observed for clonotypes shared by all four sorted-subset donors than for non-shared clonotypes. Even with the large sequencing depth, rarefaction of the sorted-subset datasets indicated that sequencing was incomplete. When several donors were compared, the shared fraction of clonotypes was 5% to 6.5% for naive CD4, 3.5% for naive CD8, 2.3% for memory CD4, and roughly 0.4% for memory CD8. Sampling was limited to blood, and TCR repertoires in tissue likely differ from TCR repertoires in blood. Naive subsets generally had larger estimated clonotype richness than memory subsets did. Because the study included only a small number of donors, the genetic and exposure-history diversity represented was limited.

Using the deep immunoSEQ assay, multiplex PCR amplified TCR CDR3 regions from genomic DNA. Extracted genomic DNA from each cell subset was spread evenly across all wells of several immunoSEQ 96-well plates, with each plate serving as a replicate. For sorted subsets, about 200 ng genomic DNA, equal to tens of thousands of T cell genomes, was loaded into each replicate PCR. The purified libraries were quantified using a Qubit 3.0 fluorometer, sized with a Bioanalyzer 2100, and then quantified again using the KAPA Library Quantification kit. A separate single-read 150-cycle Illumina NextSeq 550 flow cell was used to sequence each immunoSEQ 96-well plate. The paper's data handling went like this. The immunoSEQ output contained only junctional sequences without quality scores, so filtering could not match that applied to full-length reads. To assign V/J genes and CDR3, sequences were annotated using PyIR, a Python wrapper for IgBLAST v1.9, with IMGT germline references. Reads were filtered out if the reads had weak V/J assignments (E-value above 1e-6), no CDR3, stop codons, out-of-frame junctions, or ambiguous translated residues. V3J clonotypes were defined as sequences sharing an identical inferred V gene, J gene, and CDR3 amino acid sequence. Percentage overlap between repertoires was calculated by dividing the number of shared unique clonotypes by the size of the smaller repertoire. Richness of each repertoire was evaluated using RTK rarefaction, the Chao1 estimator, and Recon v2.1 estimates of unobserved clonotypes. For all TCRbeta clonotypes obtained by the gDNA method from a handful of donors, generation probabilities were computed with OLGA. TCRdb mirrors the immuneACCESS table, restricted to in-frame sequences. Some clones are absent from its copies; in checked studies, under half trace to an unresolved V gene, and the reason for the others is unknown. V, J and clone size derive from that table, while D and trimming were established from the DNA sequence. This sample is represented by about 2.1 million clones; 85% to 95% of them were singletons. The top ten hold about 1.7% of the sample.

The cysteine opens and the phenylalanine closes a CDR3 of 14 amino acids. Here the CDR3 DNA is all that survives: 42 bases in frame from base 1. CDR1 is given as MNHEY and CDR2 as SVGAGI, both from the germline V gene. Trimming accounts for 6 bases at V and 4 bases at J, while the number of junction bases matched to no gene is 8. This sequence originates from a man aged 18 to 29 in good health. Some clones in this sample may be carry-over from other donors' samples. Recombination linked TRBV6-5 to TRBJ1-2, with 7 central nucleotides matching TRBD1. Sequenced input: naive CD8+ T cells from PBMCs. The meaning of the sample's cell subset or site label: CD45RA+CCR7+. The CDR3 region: CASRVRGTAYGYTF. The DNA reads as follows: TGTGCCAGCAGGGTTCGCGGGACAGCCTATGGCTACACCTTC.